The present entry profiles one T cell receptor (beta chain) with its context. The antigen this receptor binds is unknown. One base away there is no much larger clone; base qualities are not given. The data were taken from a study of OX40 agonist ivuxolimab in advanced cancers. Study-level background: Ivuxolimab was an agonistic, fully human IgG2 monoclonal antibody directed against OX40 (CD134), a costimulatory receptor. Intravenous ivuxolimab was administered to patients every 2 weeks at six dose levels: 0.01, 0.1, 0.3, 1.5, 3 and 10 mg/kg. Among the approximately 50 dose-escalation patients, some 20 had hepatocellular carcinoma, approximately 15 melanoma, 9 renal cell carcinoma and 9 head and neck cancer. In the dose-escalation cohort, 65% to 85% of patients were male, and the mean age was 60 years with a range of about 20 to 80. Prior anti-PD-1, anti-PD-L1 or anti-CTLA-4 therapy was permitted, and approximately 40% of dose-escalation patients had received checkpoint inhibitors. Partial responses occurred in three dose-escalation patients: two with cutaneous melanoma and one with hepatocellular carcinoma. The purpose of peripheral TCRbeta sequencing was to test whether ivuxolimab changed TCR sequence diversity and led to clonal T-cell expansion. The paper describes the monotherapy dose-escalation part (N of about 47 patients) of the phase I trial of ivuxolimab. The full study reports these points: On average, CD8+ T cells showed more expanded clones than CD4+ T cells after ivuxolimab. Low levels of normalized T-cell clonal expansion were also seen in some patients who did not respond. Clonal expansion of both CD4+ and CD8+ blood T cells was observed from baseline to week 6 at doses 0.1 to 3.0 mg/kg. Antigen specificity was not determined for the clonally expanded peripheral T cells. In the 0.1-3.0 mg/kg groups, partial responders had among the lowest normalized peripheral clonal expansion, particularly in CD8+ T cells.

To sequence the TCRbeta CDR3 region, genomic DNA was isolated from the sorted cells. TCRbeta CDR3 regions were sequenced using the immunoSEQ Assay. Imported from immuneACCESS, the table was reduced by TCRdb to in-frame sequences with V and J called. These copies leave out some clones; in studies compared against another copy, an unresolved V gene accounts for under half, and the cause of the remainder is not known. The sample records tens of thousands of clones, 80% to 90% of which are singletons. The ten largest clones add up to 1.1% of the sample. The CDR3, cysteine through phenylalanine, is 15 amino acids long. The only DNA kept is the CDR3, 45 bases in frame from the first base. Based on the germline V gene, the CDR1 and CDR2 sequences are SGHRS and YFSETQ. The junction shows trimming of 6 bases on V and 2 bases on J, and the gene matches do not reach 10 bases of it. The trial excluded patients who had a history of autoimmune disease or were on systemic immunosuppression. Peripheral blood for TCR sequencing was drawn from every dose cohort at baseline, at cycle 4 day 1 and at cycle 7 day 1. Samples came from an open-label, multicenter, first-in-human phase I dose-escalation trial of ivuxolimab. Adults with locally advanced or metastatic head and neck squamous cell, hepatocellular, melanoma or renal cell carcinoma were enrolled in the trial. Before TCR sequencing, CD4+ T cells and CD8+ T cells from peripheral blood were sorted into separate populations.

The source is an adult with an advanced solid tumor such as melanoma, head and neck, liver or kidney cancer. The source material was CD4+ or CD8+ T cells sorted from blood, sampled in a trial of the OX40 agonist ivuxolimab. This receptor chain uses TRBV5-1 and TRBJ2-7, and 8 junctional nucleotides match TRBD2. CDR3 reads: CASKGLAGPTYEQYF. The nucleotides read TGCGCCAGCAAGGGATTAGCGGGGCCAACCTACGAGCAGTACTTC.